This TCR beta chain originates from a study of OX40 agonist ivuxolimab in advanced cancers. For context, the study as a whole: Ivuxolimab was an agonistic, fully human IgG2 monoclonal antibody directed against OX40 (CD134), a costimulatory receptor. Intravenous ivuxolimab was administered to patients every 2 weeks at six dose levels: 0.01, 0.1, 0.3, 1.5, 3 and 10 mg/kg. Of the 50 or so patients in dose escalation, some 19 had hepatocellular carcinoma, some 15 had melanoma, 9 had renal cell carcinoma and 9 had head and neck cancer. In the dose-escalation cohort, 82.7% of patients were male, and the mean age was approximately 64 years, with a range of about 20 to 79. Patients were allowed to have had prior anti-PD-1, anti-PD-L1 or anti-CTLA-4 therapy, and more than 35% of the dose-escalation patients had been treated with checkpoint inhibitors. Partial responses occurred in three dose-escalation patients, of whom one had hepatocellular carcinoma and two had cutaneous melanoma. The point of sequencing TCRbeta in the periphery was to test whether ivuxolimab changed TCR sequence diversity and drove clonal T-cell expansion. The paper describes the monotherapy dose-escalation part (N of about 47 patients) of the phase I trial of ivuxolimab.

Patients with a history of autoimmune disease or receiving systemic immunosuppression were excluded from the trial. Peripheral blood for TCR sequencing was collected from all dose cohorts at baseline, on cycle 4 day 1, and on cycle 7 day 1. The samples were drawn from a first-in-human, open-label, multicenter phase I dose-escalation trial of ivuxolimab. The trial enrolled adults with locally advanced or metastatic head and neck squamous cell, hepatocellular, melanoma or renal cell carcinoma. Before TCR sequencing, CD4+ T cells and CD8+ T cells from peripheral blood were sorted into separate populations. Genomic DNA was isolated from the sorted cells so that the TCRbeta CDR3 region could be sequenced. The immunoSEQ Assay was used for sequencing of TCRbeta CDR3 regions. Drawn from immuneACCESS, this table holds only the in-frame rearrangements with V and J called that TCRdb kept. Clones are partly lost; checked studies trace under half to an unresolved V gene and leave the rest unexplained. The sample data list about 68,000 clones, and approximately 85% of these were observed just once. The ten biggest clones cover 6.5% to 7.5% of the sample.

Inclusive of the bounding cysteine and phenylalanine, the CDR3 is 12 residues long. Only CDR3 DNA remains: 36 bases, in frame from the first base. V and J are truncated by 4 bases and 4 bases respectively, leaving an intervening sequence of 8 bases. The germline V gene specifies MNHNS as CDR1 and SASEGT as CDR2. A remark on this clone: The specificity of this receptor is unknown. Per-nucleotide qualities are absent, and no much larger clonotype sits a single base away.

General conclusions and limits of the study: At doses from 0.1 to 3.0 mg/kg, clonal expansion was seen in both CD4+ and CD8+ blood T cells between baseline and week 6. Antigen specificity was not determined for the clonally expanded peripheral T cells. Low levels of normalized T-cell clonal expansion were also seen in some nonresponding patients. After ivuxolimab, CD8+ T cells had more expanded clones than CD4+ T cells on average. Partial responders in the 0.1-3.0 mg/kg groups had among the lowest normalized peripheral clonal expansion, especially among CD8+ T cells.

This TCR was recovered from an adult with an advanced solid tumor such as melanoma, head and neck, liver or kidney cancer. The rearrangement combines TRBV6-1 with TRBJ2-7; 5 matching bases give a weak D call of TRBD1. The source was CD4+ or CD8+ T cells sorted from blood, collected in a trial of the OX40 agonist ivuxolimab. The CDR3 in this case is CASSARVYEQYF. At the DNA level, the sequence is TGTGCCAGCAGTGCCAGGGTATACGAGCAGTACTTC.